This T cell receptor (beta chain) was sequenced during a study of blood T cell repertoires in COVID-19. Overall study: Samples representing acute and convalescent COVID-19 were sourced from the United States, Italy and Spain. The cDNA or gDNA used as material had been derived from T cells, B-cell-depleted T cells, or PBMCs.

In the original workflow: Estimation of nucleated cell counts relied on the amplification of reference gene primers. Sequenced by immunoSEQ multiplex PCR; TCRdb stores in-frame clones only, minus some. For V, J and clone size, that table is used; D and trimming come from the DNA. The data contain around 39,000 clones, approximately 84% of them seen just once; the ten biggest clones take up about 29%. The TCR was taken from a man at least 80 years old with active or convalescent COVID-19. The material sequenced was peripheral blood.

As DNA, the CDR3 is TGTGCCAGCAGCCACGGGGGGGGCGGGGGGGCAGATACGCAGTATTTT. It encodes CASSHGGGGGADTQYF. This rearrangement joins TRBV3-1 (or the pseudogene TRBV3-2) to TRBJ2-3, with 9 nucleotides matching TRBD2. V was pared by 3 bases and J by 4 bases, with 8 bases of the junction left unmatched. The germline gives CDR1 LGHDT, CDR2 YNNKEL (reference sequence). This CDR3 region has 16 residues.